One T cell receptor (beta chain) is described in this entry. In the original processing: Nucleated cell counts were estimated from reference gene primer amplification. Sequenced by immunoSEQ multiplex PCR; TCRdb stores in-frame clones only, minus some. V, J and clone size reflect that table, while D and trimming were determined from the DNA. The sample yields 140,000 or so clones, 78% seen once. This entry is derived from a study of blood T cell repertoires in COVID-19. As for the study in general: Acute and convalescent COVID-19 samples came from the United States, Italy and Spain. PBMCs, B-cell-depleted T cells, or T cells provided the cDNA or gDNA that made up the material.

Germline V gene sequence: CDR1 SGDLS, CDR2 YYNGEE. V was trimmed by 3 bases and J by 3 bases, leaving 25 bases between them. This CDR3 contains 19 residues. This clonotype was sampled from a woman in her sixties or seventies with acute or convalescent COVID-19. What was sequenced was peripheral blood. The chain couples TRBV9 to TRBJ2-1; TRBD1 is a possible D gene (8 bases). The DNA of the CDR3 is TGTGCCAGCAGCGGACAGGGGAAAAAGAGCGGGACTCTCTACAATGAGCAGTTCTTC. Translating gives CASSGQGKKSGTLYNEQFF.